The 17 T cell receptor beta chains below were found in one sample sequenced in a study of shared clonotypes between healthy human individuals. Sequencing used immunoSEQ multiplex PCR; TCRdb keeps in-frame clones, though not all of them. The sample records under 1,900,000 clones, just under 99% being singletons. Sequencing was carried out using naive CD4+ T cells sorted from blood. Subset indicated: CD45RA+ positively selected. The receptors stem from a man aged 25 to 40 in good health.

The chain links TRBV20-1 to TRBJ1-5; a weak D match, TRBD1 (5 bases). Trimming took off 6 bases at V and 11 bases at J, with 14 bases between the two ends. CDR3 length: 11 residues. CDR1 DFQATT and CDR2 SNEGSKA come from the germline V gene (reference sequence). The CDR3 region is CSARAVQAQHF. The CDR3 nucleotides are TGCAGTGCCAGGGCTGTCCAAGCCCAGCATTTT.

Turning to this clone: Other DNA sequences in the sample encode the same CDR3. V usage is TRBV5-4 and J usage is TRBJ2-7; 7 positions match TRBD1. The germline V gene has CDR1 SGHNT and CDR2 YYREEE (reference sequence). CDR3 length: 13 residues. The V and J ends lost 0 bases and 6 bases, in that order; junction bases with no gene match: 3. The CDR3 DNA reads TGTGCCAGCAGCTTGGATCGACAGGGCGAGCAGTACTTC. Amino acid sequence: CASSLDRQGEQYF.

This chain uses TRBV13 with TRBJ2-3, with TRBD2 identical over 8 bases. The junction had 9 bases not matched to a gene; V was cut back by 5 bases and J by 2 bases. CDR1 and CDR2 (germline): PRHDT, FYEKMQ (reference sequence). The CDR3 contains 16 residues. Written as DNA, the CDR3 is TGTGCCAGCAGCCCCCGGGGGGGCGGGACCACAGATACGCAGTATTTT. Translation gives CASSPRGGGTTDTQYF.

The rearrangement uses TRBV5-5 and TRBJ2-5; 10 nucleotides line up with TRBD1. The germline gives CDR1 SGHKS, CDR2 YYEKEE (reference sequence). V was pared by 3 bases and J by 5 bases, with 10 bases of the junction left unmatched. The CDR3 runs to 16 residues. This CDR3 reads CASSSTGQGGYETQYF. As DNA, the CDR3 is TGTGCCAGCAGCTCGACTGGACAGGGGGGATATGAGACCCAGTACTTC.

The rearrangement uses TRBV5-4 and TRBJ2-1; 12 bases match TRBD2. V lost 4 bases to trimming and J lost 3 bases; unmatched junction nucleotides: 2. The CDR3 sequence is 15 residues long. Germline CDR1 and CDR2: SGHNT and YYREEE (reference sequence). The CDR3 nucleotides read TGTGCCAGCAGCCAACTAGCGGGAGGCTACAATGAGCAGTTCTTC. Translating gives CASSQLAGGYNEQFF.

The chain joins TRBV7-2 to TRBJ1-5; no reliable D call. Trimming took off 5 bases at V and 4 bases at J, with 6 bases between the two ends. This CDR3 spans 12 amino acids. Germline V CDR1 and CDR2: SGHTA, FQGNSA. The CDR3 DNA is TGTGCCAGCAGCCCATTTAATCAGCCCCAGCATTTT. Translating gives CASSPFNQPQHF.

Only one count was recorded for this clone. The rearrangement joins TRBV29-1 to TRBJ2-3; 7 bases match TRBD1. The CDR3 spans 14 residues. Trimming at V came to 6 bases and at J to 3 bases, leaving 9 bases not matched to a gene. Germline values: CDR1 SQVTM, CDR2 ANQGSEA. Here the CDR3 reads CSVGTRQGTDTQYF. In nucleotides, the CDR3 is TGCAGCGTGGGAACCCGACAGGGAACAGATACGCAGTATTTT.

DNA of the CDR3: TGTGCCAGCAGCTTGCTCTGGACAGGGGGCGTCTACGAGCAGTACTTC. It translates to CASSLLWTGGVYEQYF. V gene TRBV5-8 combines with J gene TRBJ2-7; 11 nucleotides align to TRBD1. J was trimmed by 3 bases and V by 1 base; bases with no gene match: 6. The CDR3 length is 16 residues. CDR1 and CDR2 from the germline V gene are SGHTS and YDEGEE.

The rearrangement uses TRBV6-1 and TRBJ2-5; the D gene is possibly TRBD2 (6 bases). This CDR3 is 13 amino acids long. Looked up from germline, CDR1 is MNHNS and CDR2 is SASEGT. Trimming took off 7 bases at V and 13 bases at J, with 22 bases between the two ends. The CDR3 region has the DNA TGTGCCAGCATAAAGACAGACGCCACGGGGGTGTACTTC. It specifies CASIKTDATGVYF.

The V gene is TRBV11-3, the J gene TRBJ2-5, with 8 bases lining up with TRBD1. V lost 3 bases to trimming and J lost 0 bases; unmatched junction nucleotides: 6. The CDR3 consists of 16 residues. In germline, CDR1 is SGHNT, CDR2 YENEEA. In DNA form, the CDR3 reads TGTGCCAGCAGCTTCGGACAGGGACTGTACCAAGAGACCCAGTACTTC. Its translation is CASSFGQGLYQETQYF.

The V and J genes are TRBV11-2 and TRBJ2-7; no firm D call. Trimming removed 2 bases from V and 3 bases from J, with 11 bases in between. CDR1 is SGHAT, CDR2 FQNNGV, per germline. CDR3 length: 14 residues. In DNA, the CDR3 is TGTGCCAGCAGCTTATTTGCCGGAGACTACGAGCAGTACTTC. This gives the protein CASSLFAGDYEQYF.

V usage is TRBV7-8 and J usage is TRBJ2-6, with 7 bases aligning to TRBD1. V dropped 4 bases and J dropped 0; count of bases not matched to a gene: 9. CDR1 SGHVS and CDR2 FQNEAQ come from the germline V gene. The CDR3 spans 18 residues. The DNA of the CDR3 is TGTGCCAGCAGCTCAACCAGGGGGATGGGCTCTGGGGCCAACGTCCTGACTTTC. Its translation: CASSSTRGMGSGANVLTF.

The rearrangement joins TRBV6-5 to TRBJ2-5; D may be TRBD1 (5 bases). CDR1 MNHEY and CDR2 SVGAGI come from the germline V gene. The V and J ends lost 5 bases and 5 bases respectively, with 9 bases between them. The CDR3 runs to 12 residues. CDR3 sequence (DNA): TGTGCCAGCAGTCACAGGAGTGAGACCCAGTACTTC. It translates to CASSHRSETQYF.

Notes on this clone: This CDR3 is also generated by other DNA sequences in the sample. This CDR3 reads CSARHQETQYF. CDR3 nucleotide sequence: TGCAGTGCTAGGCACCAAGAGACCCAGTACTTC. This chain connects TRBV20-1 to TRBJ2-5; D not resolved. The V and J ends lost 3 bases and 0 bases respectively, with 2 bases between them. The CDR3 runs 11 residues. Germline CDR1 and CDR2: DFQATT and SNEGSKA (reference sequence).

The chain carries TRBV19 and TRBJ2-7, with TRBD2 matching 7 bases. CDR3 length equals 13 residues. Losses at the gene ends were 9 bases for V and 2 bases for J; bases not matched to a gene: 7. Per germline, CDR1 LNHDA and CDR2 SQIVND (reference sequence). The CDR3 DNA sequence: TGTGCCAGCCGACTAGCTCTGACCTACGAGCAGTACTTC. This codes for CASRLALTYEQYF.

The chain joins TRBV5-1 to TRBJ1-5; D remains unclear. With 0 bases removed from V and 5 bases from J, the gap between germline ends came to 12 bases. The CDR3 extends over 15 amino acids. Germline lookup yields CDR1 SGHRS and CDR2 YFSETQ. The DNA of the CDR3 is TGCGCCAGCAGCTTGGGGGCAGGCCCCCATCAGCCCCAGCATTTT. The encoded protein is CASSLGAGPHQPQHF.

V usage is TRBV9 and J usage is TRBJ2-3, with D possibly TRBD2 on 6 matching bases. The CDR3 runs to 16 residues. Trimming removed 0 bases from V and 5 bases from J, with 16 bases in between. Germline-derived CDR1 and CDR2 are SGDLS and YYNGEE. The DNA of the CDR3 is TGTGCCAGCAGCGTAGCGGGGGTGGCCGTTCAAGATACGCAGTATTTT. Its translation is CASSVAGVAVQDTQYF.